This T cell receptor beta chain is from a study of graft-versus-host responses after intestinal transplantation (dated by TCRdb to about 2021). Notes on the research overall: Multivisceral, liver-intestinal, or isolated intestinal transplants were received by the recipients. Anti-thymocyte globulin induction was given to all recipients, followed by maintenance tacrolimus and steroids for approximately three years. Bulk TCR-beta CDR3 sequencing was used to track graft-versus-host and host-versus-graft alloreactive T cell clones in the graft, circulation and bone marrow after intestinal transplantation. Alloreactive clones were identified by sequencing pre-transplant mixed lymphocyte reaction products and comparing them with unstimulated pre-transplant donor and recipient T cells. The cohort enrolled 20 to 30 intestinal transplant recipients including one retransplant, and a few patients lacking pretransplant specimens were excluded. A peak of at least 4% donor T cells among recipient peripheral blood mononuclear cells was the definition used for donor T cell macrochimerism. Rather than being sequenced by the commercial service, samples from a few later patients were sequenced in-house on an Illumina MiSeq and processed with MiXCR. The paper's findings and limits, for the study overall: The conclusions were limited by the relatively low number and heterogeneity of the intestinal transplant patients. Patients with donor T cell macrochimerism had high GvH to HvG T cell clonal ratios in their allografts. GvH clones were detected in recipient bone marrow, and some appeared earlier in ileal mucosa or blood, consistent with an intestinal mucosal origin. Early after transplant, peak levels of circulating GvH clones were associated with declines in HvG clones.

Note on this clone: Its antigen remains undetermined. No much larger clone is present one base from it, and per-base qualities are unavailable.

Library preparation employed the immunoSEQ multiplex PCR assay. In most patients, genomic DNA was isolated using the Qiagen DNeasy Blood and Tissue Kit and sent frozen to Adaptive Biotechnologies for TCR sequencing. For most patients, high-throughput TCR-beta CDR3 sequencing of genomic DNA was performed by Adaptive Biotechnologies. The paper's processing steps were these. Adaptive's ImmunoSEQ software was the source of the TCR sequencing data for 15 to 20 patients, while three other patients were processed with MiXCR and VDJtools. To correct CD4 versus CD8 sorting errors, any sequence found in both subsets at a frequency ratio below 5:1 was removed. CDR3 nucleotide sequences shared by donor and recipient were removed because the origin of these sequences could not be assigned. To count as alloreactive, a clone needed at least 2-fold expansion over unstimulated cells and a minimum CFSE-low frequency of 0.002% (template counts) or 0.001% (read counts). Clones were considered mappable if detected in sequenced pre-transplant spleen, lymph node, or MLR CFSE-low populations of the donor or recipient. The cumulative frequency of alloreactive clones was calculated as a percentage of all sequences, weighted by copy number. The immuneACCESS repertoire file appears here via TCRdb, limited to in-frame rearrangements. These files lack a portion of the clones; in checked studies, under half of the deficit traces to unresolved V genes, and the cause of the others is not known. From that table come the V and J calls and clone size; the DNA was used to work out D and trimming. The sample records around 100,000 clones, about 90% of which are singletons. The ten largest clones take up about 1% of the sample.

In the paper's terms, the time point label means: cells obtained before transplantation from donor or recipient. CD3+CD4+ and CD3+CD8+ populations were FACS-sorted from unstimulated pre-transplant donor and recipient cells taken from spleen or lymph nodes. The sequence derives from a human donor who received an intestinal transplant. Sample: unstimulated CD4+ T cells sorted from spleen or lymph node cells, taken before intestinal transplant.

The bases read TGTGCCAGCAGGGACGGGAGAGGGGTTCTAACCTACACCTTC. It specifies CASRDGRGVLTYTF. Recombination connected TRBV6-5 to TRBJ1-2; the D gene is possibly TRBD1, with 5 bases matching. The CDR3, cysteine through phenylalanine, is 14 amino acids long. The retained sequence is limited to the CDR3, 42 bases, with the frame set at the first base. The germline ends are 21 bases apart after V is trimmed by 6 bases and J by 10 bases. The germline V gene yields MNHEY for CDR1 and SVGAGI for CDR2.